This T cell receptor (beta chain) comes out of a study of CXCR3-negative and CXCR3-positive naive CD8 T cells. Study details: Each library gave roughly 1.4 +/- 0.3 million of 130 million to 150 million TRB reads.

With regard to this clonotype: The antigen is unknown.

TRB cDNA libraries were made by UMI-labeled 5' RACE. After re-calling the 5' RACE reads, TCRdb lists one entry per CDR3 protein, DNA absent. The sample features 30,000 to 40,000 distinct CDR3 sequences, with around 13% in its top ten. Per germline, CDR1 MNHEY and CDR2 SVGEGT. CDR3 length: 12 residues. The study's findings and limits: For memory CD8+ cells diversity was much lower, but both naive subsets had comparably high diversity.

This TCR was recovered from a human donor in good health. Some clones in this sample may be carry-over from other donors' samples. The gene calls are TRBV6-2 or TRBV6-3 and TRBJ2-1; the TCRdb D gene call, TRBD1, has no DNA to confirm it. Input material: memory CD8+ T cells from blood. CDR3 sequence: CASETGNNEQFF.